This T cell receptor beta chain was captured by sequencing in a study of T cell clonality in common variable immunodeficiency. Overall study findings and caveats: Authors noted CVID clonality's cause needs subpopulation repertoire sequencing.

Profiling relied on immunoSEQ multiplex PCR, and the TCRdb table lists in-frame clones only, not all of them. Observed are tens of thousands of clones, no singletons, with the top ten taking around 2.8%. The sample holds many counts of this clone. Its antigen is not identified. Mismatch with germline at one junction end may stem from a read error. The read terminates 3 residues ahead of where the CDR3 ends, so the germline J gene completes it. The germline V gene encodes CDR1 MGHRA and CDR2 YSYEKL. The CDR3 runs to 13 residues. Material: peripheral blood mononuclear cells. The sequence was obtained from a person aged 18 to 75 in good health. The gene calls are TRBV4-1 and TRBJ1-6, with D uncertain. CDR3 amino acids: CASRQETISPLHF. The DNA read from the CDR3 is TGCGCCAGCAGACAAGAGACAATATCACCC.